Presented here are 18 T cell receptor beta chains from one specimen sequenced in a study of technical replicates of blood from several donors. Profiled with immunoSEQ multiplex PCR; TCRdb holds only in-frame clones, not every one. The sample shows around 76,000 clones, roughly 97% of them seen only once. Specimen: T cells isolated from PBMCs. The receptors come from a human donor in good health.

The chain employs TRBV11-2 and TRBJ2-5; a weak D match, TRBD1 (6 bases). Germline assignment: CDR1 SGHAT and CDR2 FQNNGV. The germline V and J ends were trimmed by 0 bases and 2 bases, with 10 bases remaining between them. CDR3 length: 15 residues. The CDR3 loop reads CASSLDRRGQETQYF. CDR3 bases: TGTGCCAGCAGCTTAGATCGAAGGGGGCAAGAGACCCAGTACTTC.

The chain couples TRBV4-2 to TRBJ1-4, with 10 bases that match TRBD1. CDR3 length: 14 residues. The junction had 1 base not matched to a gene; V was cut back by 4 bases and J by 5 bases. Germline V lookup: CDR1 LGHNA, CDR2 YNFKEQ. CDR3 region: CASSPGQGNEKLFF. CDR3 nucleotide sequence: TGTGCCAGCAGCCCGGGACAGGGGAATGAAAAACTGTTTTTT.

V is TRBV30 and J is TRBJ2-3; 7 nucleotides agree with TRBD1. Unmatched junction bases numbered 9, after V lost 8 bases and J lost 1 base. CDR3 length: 14 residues. Germline assignment: CDR1 GTSNPN and CDR2 SVGIG (reference sequence). The CDR3, as DNA: TGTGCCGGAAACCGGGACAGAGGCACAGATACGCAGTATTTT. It encodes CAGNRDRGTDTQYF.

The V gene is TRBV7-6, the J gene TRBJ1-4; 10 bases align to TRBD1. The CDR3 sequence is 17 residues long. V dropped 2 bases and J dropped 3; count of bases not matched to a gene: 6. CDR1 and CDR2 from the germline V gene are SGHVS and FNYEAQ. The CDR3 loop reads CASSLSDRGRPNEKLFF. DNA for the CDR3: TGTGCCAGCAGCTTAAGTGACAGGGGGCGACCTAATGAAAAACTGTTTTTT.

A single count supports this clone. The chain carries TRBV5-1 and TRBJ1-5; no definite D call. This CDR3 spans 14 amino acids. The V gene's germline CDR1 is SGHRS and CDR2 YFSETQ. Trimming cost V 0 bases and J 6 bases, with 10 bases left between them. CDR3 coding DNA: TGCGCCAGCAGCTTGGAAATCTCAGGTCAGCCCCAGCATTTT. Translation gives CASSLEISGQPQHF.

The chain has TRBV9 and TRBJ1-1; 7 nucleotides align to TRBD1. The CDR3 is made up of 13 amino acids. The ends lost 4 bases at V and 11 bases at J; junction bases unmatched: 11. Germline assignment: CDR1 SGDLS and CDR2 YYNGEE. CDR3 sequence reads: CASSSRDSNGAFF. The DNA for the CDR3 is TGTGCCAGCAGCTCCCGGGACAGTAACGGGGCTTTCTTT.

This chain uses TRBV4-2 with TRBJ1-1; TRBD1 might be the D (5 bases). Germline loops: CDR1 LGHNA, CDR2 YNFKEQ. CDR3 length equals 13 residues. Trimming cost V 0 bases and J 3 bases, with 5 bases left between them. The CDR3 nucleotides are TGTGCCAGCAGCCAAGACAGGGACACTGAAGCTTTCTTT. It encodes CASSQDRDTEAFF.

The chain recombines TRBV12-2 with TRBJ2-5; the DNA was not used to check the table's D call, TRBD2. TRBV12-2 is a known pseudogene. CDR3 length: 17 residues. CDR3 loop: CASREGRSRGLEETQYF. In nucleotides, the CDR3 is TGTGCAAGTCGAGAGGGGAGGTCCCGGGGCCTCGAAGAGACCCAGTACTTC.

This chain connects TRBV5-1 to TRBJ1-6, with TRBD1 identical over 7 bases. V shed 3 bases, J shed 0 bases, and the junction held 6 bases outside the gene matches. The CDR3 covers 17 residues. The germline CDR1 and CDR2 sequences are SGHRS and YFSETQ. In DNA, the CDR3 is TGCGCCAGCAGCTCGGGGACAGACAGCTCCTATAATTCACCCCTCCACTTT. Residues: CASSSGTDSSYNSPLHF.

Note on this clone: The junction does not match germline at one end; this may be a read error. J is TRBJ2-1 and V is TRBV27, with D possibly being TRBD2 (6 bases). The germline V gene encodes CDR1 MNHEY and CDR2 SMNVEV (reference sequence). The CDR3 consists of 13 residues. CDR3 amino acids: CASSPPPRDRLLF. In nucleotides, the CDR3 is TGTGCCAGCAGTCCACCCCCGCGGGATAGATTGCTCTTC.

The chain uses TRBV7-9 and TRBJ1-1; 9 nucleotides agree with TRBD1. From germline, CDR1 is SEHNR and CDR2 FQNEAQ (reference sequence). The CDR3 has 16 amino acids. V was clipped by 5 bases and J by 0 bases; unmatched bases: 7. CDR3 region: CASSAPGQGMNTEAFF. The CDR3 nucleotides are TGTGCCAGCAGCGCCCCAGGACAGGGGATGAACACTGAAGCTTTCTTT.

By share, this clone ranks as medium-sized. The chain links TRBV5-6 to TRBJ2-7; D might be TRBD2 (5 bases). The V and J ends lost 1 base and 2 bases respectively, with 7 bases between them. CDR3 length equals 13 residues. Germline assignment: CDR1 SGHDT and CDR2 YYEEEE. CDR3 bases: TGTGCCAGCAGCTTGAGCGGTACCTACGAGCAGTACTTC. It is translated as CASSLSGTYEQYF.

This clone was counted only a few times. The chain couples TRBV7-7 to TRBJ2-1; maybe TRBD1 (5 bases). This CDR3 comprises 15 residues. CDR1 is SSHAT, CDR2 FNYEAQ, per germline (reference sequence). CDR3 region: CASRIRDAPQNEQFF. The CDR3 bases are TGTGCTAGCCGAATCAGGGATGCGCCCCAGAATGAGCAGTTCTTC.

This chain connects TRBV28 to TRBJ2-5, with 8 positions matching TRBD1. This CDR3 region has 14 residues. V lost 3 bases, J lost 4 bases, and 4 bases stayed unmatched. CDR1 is MDHEN, CDR2 SYDVKM, per germline. This CDR3 is CASSLSRGRETQYF. As DNA, the CDR3 is TGTGCCAGCAGTTTGTCCAGGGGGCGAGAGACCCAGTACTTC.

The rearrangement links TRBV7-2 to TRBJ1-2, with D hard to call. V lost 5 bases and J 7 bases, leaving 11 bases between the germline ends. From germline, CDR1 is SGHTA and CDR2 FQGNSA. The CDR3 extends over 12 amino acids. The CDR3 bases are TGTGCCAGCAGCATCGAGCGAGCTGGCTACACCTTC. The encoded protein is CASSIERAGYTF.

The rearrangement links TRBV5-1 to TRBJ1-4; D is possibly TRBD1 (5 bases). The CDR3 has 16 amino acids. The V gene's germline CDR1 is SGHRS and CDR2 YFSETQ. V lost 3 bases and J 8 bases, leaving 20 bases between the germline ends. The CDR3 region has the DNA TGCGCCAGCAGCTGGCAGGGAAGAAGCGAGGAAGAAAAACTGTTTTTT. Protein: CASSWQGRSEEEKLFF.

A single count supports this clone. The rearrangement joins TRBV5-1 to TRBJ2-5; 10 bases map to TRBD1. V lost 4 bases to trimming and J lost 3 bases; unmatched junction nucleotides: 3. CDR1 SGHRS and CDR2 YFSETQ come from the germline V gene. The CDR3 has 14 amino acids. As DNA, the CDR3 is TGCGCCAGCAGCCCAGGACAGGGGGAAGAGACCCAGTACTTC. Translation gives CASSPGQGEETQYF. Drawing the rest from reference TRBV5-1 and TRBJ2-5, the complete variable domain is KAGVTQTPRYLIKTRGQQVTLSCSPISGHRSVSWYQQTPGQGLQFLFEYFSETQRNKGNFPGRFSGRQFSNSRSEMNVSTLELGDSALYLCASSPGQGEETQYFGPGTRLLVL.

The chain couples TRBV4-1 to TRBJ2-7; D is undetermined. CDR3 length: 14 amino acids. The germline gives CDR1 MGHRA, CDR2 YSYEKL. Deletions cut 0 bases from V and 5 bases from J, with 11 bases between. The CDR3 spells CASSQDRRRDEQYF. The CDR3 DNA reads TGCGCCAGCAGCCAAGATCGCCGCCGGGACGAGCAGTACTTC.